This is a list of T cell receptor beta chains from one sample in a study of blood T cell repertoires in COVID-19. Here immunoSEQ multiplex PCR was the method, and the copy in TCRdb shows in-frame clones only, minus some. The sample records about 99,000 clones, roughly nine tenths being singletons. The sequenced sample was peripheral blood. The receptors here all came from a man between 45 and 60 years old in a cohort sampled during active COVID-19. The CDR3 runs from the conserved cysteine through the conserved F or W. D genes are given only for firm matches. A row's size may be missing; if present it is once, few, many or a size class.

size,V,D,J,CDR3,DNA
.,TRBV2,.,TRBJ1-2,CASSEGQNGYTF,TGTGCCAGCAGTGAGGGGCAGAATGGCTACACCTTC
.,TRBV18,.,TRBJ2-5,CASSLRRIQETQYF,TGTGCCAGCTCACTACGGAGGATACAAGAGACCCAGTACTTC
.,TRBV3-1/TRBV3-2,TRBD1,TRBJ2-1,CASSLRQGKNNEQFF,TGTGCCAGCAGCCTCCGACAGGGAAAGAACAATGAGCAGTTCTTC
.,TRBV9,.,TRBJ1-6,CASSAGQFNSPLHF,TGTGCCAGCAGCGCGGGACAATTTAATTCACCCCTCCACTTT
.,TRBV18,.,TRBJ1-1,CASSPGRDTEAFF,TGTGCCAGCTCACCAGGGCGGGACACTGAAGCTTTCTTT
.,TRBV9,.,TRBJ2-5,CASSWGVDQETQYF,TGTGCCAGCAGCTGGGGGGTAGACCAGGAGACCCAGTACTTC
.,TRBV19,TRBD2,TRBJ2-1,CASRPFDGGAANEQFF,TGTGCCAGTAGGCCCTTTGACGGGGGGGCCGCCAATGAGCAGTTCTTC
.,TRBV7-8,TRBD1,TRBJ1-1,CASGPGQGSTEAFF,TGTGCCAGCGGACCGGGACAGGGGAGCACTGAAGCTTTCTTT
.,TRBV7-3,TRBD2,TRBJ2-3,CASSSDLGLAGARLYF,TGTGCCAGCAGCTCGGACCTGGGACTAGCGGGGGCCCGGCTGTATTTT
.,TRBV4-1,.,TRBJ1-5,CASSPHAGGNQPQHF,TGCGCCAGCAGCCCGCATGCGGGAGGCAATCAGCCCCAGCATTTT
.,TRBV27,.,TRBJ2-1,CASSPQGWPDNEQFF,TGTGCCAGCAGTCCCCAGGGTTGGCCTGACAATGAGCAGTTCTTC
.,TRBV3-1/TRBV3-2,.,TRBJ2-3,CASSRDFSTDTQYF,TGTGCCAGCAGCCGGGACTTCAGCACAGATACGCAGTATTTT
.,TRBV12-3/TRBV12-4,.,TRBJ1-5,CASSSGNQPQHF,TGTGCCAGCAGTTCGGGCAATCAGCCCCAGCATTTT
once,TRBV11-2,TRBD1,TRBJ2-3,CASSFWTGVTDTQYF,TGTGCCAGCAGCTTTTGGACAGGGGTGACAGATACGCAGTATTTT
.,TRBV4-2,.,TRBJ1-6,CASSQPGGGRSPLHF,TGTGCCAGCAGCCAGCCGGGGGGAGGGAGGTCACCCCTCCACTTT
.,TRBV6-5,TRBD1,TRBJ1-6,CASSSTGQGGSPLHF,TGTGCCAGCAGTTCCACGGGACAGGGAGGATCACCCCTCCACTTT
.,TRBV25-1,.,TRBJ1-1,CASSATVNTEAFF,TGTGCCAGCAGCGCGACTGTGAACACTGAAGCTTTCTTT
.,TRBV2,.,TRBJ1-2,CASSRETGGYTF,TGTGCCAGCAGCCGGGAAACGGGGGGCTACACCTTC
.,TRBV7-8,.,TRBJ1-1,CASSLAQVVNTEAFF,TGTGCCAGCAGCTTAGCGCAGGTGGTGAACACTGAAGCTTTCTTT
.,TRBV11-2,.,TRBJ2-3,CASSPWGESTDTQYF,TGTGCCAGCAGCCCCTGGGGGGAGAGCACAGATACGCAGTATTTT
.,TRBV5-1,.,TRBJ2-1,CASSLYRDTDEQFF,TGCGCCAGCAGCTTGTACCGAGATACCGATGAGCAGTTCTTC
.,TRBV12-1,.,TRBJ1-2,CASSFRDRRANYGYTF,TGTGCCAGCAGCTTTAGGGACAGAAGAGCTAACTATGGCTACACCTTC
.,TRBV15,TRBD2,TRBJ2-1,CATSRRSGGAGNEQFF,TGTGCCACCAGCAGAAGAAGCGGGGGGGCGGGCAATGAGCAGTTCTTC